This paragraph reports one T cell receptor beta chain. As yet, its antigen is unknown. One junction end does not reproduce the germline sequence, and a read error may be involved. TCRdb's copy holds only in-frame clones and misses some; the assay was immunoSEQ multiplex PCR. The sample lists tens of thousands of clones; over 75% were seen once. This sample is drawn from a study of T cells in narcolepsy. Study in general: Patients with NT1 or NT2 and healthy control donors were enrolled.

The CDR3 length is 13 residues. Germline-derived CDR1 and CDR2 are GTSNPN and SVGIG (reference sequence). General study points: In some patient and control memory CD4+ samples, autoreactive clones were absent. Same-patient CSF and blood CD4+ T cell clonotypes included HCRT-specific and TRIB2-specific autoreactive ones. Reportedly, autoreactive clonotypes were serially detected in patients' blood but not controls'.

The sequence derives from a human donor with narcolepsy. The chain has TRBV30 and TRBJ1-6; TRBD1 matches 9 bases. Sequencing input: CD45RA- memory CD4+ T cells from PBMCs. CDR3 DNA: TGTGCCGGGAGGACAGGGGATAATTCACCCCTCCACTTT. It codes for CAGRTGDNSPLHF. Full variable domain (outside the CDR3, taken from reference TRBV30 and TRBJ1-6): SQTIHQWPATLVQPVGSPLSLECTVEGTSNPNLYWYRQAAGRGLQLLFYSVGIGQISSEVPQNLSASRPQDRQFILSSKKLLLSDSGFYLCAGRTGDNSPLHFGNGTRLTVT.